These 5 T cell receptor beta chains share one sample of origin, sequenced in a study of neoadjuvant anti-PD-1 for oral cavity cancer. The table came from immunoSEQ multiplex PCR; TCRdb's copy has only in-frame clones and leaves some out. This table has over 12,000 clones, about 70% appearing once. The sequencing used PBMCs, collected before nivolumab (anti-PD-1) treatment. Every receptor here comes from a person aged 35 to 85 with oral cavity squamous cell carcinoma.

The rearrangement links TRBV27 to TRBJ2-3; 11 bases are a match to TRBD2. The germline V gene encodes CDR1 MNHEY and CDR2 SMNVEV (reference sequence). After removal of 7 bases from V and 6 bases from J, the junction contained 9 bases not matched to a gene. The CDR3 sequence is 15 residues long. In nucleotides, the CDR3 is TGTGCCAGCACCCTAACTAGCGGGGGCTGGGATACGCAGTATTTT. This encodes CASTLTSGGWDTQYF.

The V call is TRBV5-6, the J call TRBJ1-2; D is unresolved. The V gene's germline CDR1 is SGHDT and CDR2 YYEEEE. V lost 2 bases to trimming and J lost 0 bases, with 5 bases between them. The length of the CDR3 is 13 residues. CDR3 in amino acids: CASSFQANYGYTF. The CDR3 region has the DNA TGTGCCAGCAGCTTTCAAGCTAACTATGGCTACACCTTC.

In its sample, this clone was seen once. This chain joins TRBV7-6 and TRBJ1-3; D unresolved. The germline CDR1 and CDR2 sequences are SGHVS and FNYEAQ. CDR3 length equals 17 residues. The V and J ends lost 5 bases and 0 bases respectively, with 17 bases between them. DNA for the CDR3: TGTGCCAGCAGCCCGAGGCCAGGAACCTTCTCTGGAAACACCATATATTTT. It is translated as CASSPRPGTFSGNTIYF. The variable domain in full, with the rest retrieved from reference TRBV7-6 and TRBJ1-3, is GAGVSQSPRYKVTKRGQDVALRCDPISGHVSLYWYRQALGQGPEFLTYFNYEAQQDKSGLPNDRFSAERPEGSISTLTIQRTEQRDSAMYRCASSPRPGTFSGNTIYFGEGSWLTVV.

The CDR3 protein is CASRPAPVYEQYF. In DNA, the CDR3 is TGTGCCAGCCGTCCCGCCCCAGTTTACGAGCAGTACTTC. The chain employs TRBV28 and TRBJ2-7; D not resolved. In germline, CDR1 is MDHEN, CDR2 SYDVKM. This CDR3 region has 13 residues. With 8 bases removed from V and 4 bases from J, the gap between germline ends came to 15 bases.

The CDR3 nucleotides are TGTGCCAGCAGTTACGGGCAGGCAACAGATACGCAGTATTTT. It yields the protein CASSYGQATDTQYF. The chain is built from TRBV6-6 and TRBJ2-3; D not resolved. Trimming took 2 bases from V and 3 from J, leaving 9 bases between them. Germline assignment: CDR1 MNHNY and CDR2 SVGAGI (reference sequence). The CDR3 is 14 amino acids.